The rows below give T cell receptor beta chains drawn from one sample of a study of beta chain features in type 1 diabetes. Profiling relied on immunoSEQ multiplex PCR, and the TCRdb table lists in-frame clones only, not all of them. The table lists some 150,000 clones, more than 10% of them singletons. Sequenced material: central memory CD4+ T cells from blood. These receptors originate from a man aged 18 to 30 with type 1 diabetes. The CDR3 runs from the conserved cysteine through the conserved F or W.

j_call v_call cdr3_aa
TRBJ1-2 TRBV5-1 CASSLDHSTYGYTF
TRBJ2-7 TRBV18 CASSPSSYEQYF
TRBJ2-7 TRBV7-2 CASSYRLVQYF
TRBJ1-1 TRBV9 CASNVGGVNTEAFF
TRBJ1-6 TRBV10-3 CAISESDPGSSPLHF
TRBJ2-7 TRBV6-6 CATSSVYEQYF
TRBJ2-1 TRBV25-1 CASSSPGSPYNEQFF
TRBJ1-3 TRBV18 CASSADISGNTIYF
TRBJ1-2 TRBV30 CAWSVVAGGPYGYTF
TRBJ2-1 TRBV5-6 CASSILAESSYNEQFF
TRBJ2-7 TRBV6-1 CASSEGTAAVREQYF
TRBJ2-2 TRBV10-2 CASNTGDGELFF
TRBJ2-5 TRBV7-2 CASSSNGGAMETQYF
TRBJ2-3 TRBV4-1 CASSQGIERTDTQYF
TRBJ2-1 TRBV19 CASREGGEQFF
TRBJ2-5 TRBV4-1 CASAGGYQETQYF
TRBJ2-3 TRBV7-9 CASSSQAATDTQYF
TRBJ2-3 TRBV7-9 CASSLAGPTDTQYF
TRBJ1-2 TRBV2 CASSETGRSYGYTF
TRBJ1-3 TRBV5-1 CASSQQGQGSGNTIYF
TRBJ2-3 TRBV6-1 CASTGGRTPDTQYF
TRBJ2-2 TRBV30 CAWSVEGIGELFF
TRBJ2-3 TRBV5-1 CASSLMGQGADTQYF
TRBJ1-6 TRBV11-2 CASGPGNSPLHF
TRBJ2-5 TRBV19 CASATTGGGETQYF
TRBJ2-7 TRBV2 CASSAQSSSDEQYF
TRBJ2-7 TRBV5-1 CASSLETGGAYEQYF
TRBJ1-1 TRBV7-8 CASSRGQAGGTEAFF
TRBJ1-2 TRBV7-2 CASSSYLWVNGYTF
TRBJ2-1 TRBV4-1 CASSLRAGGSYNEQFF
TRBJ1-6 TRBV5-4 CASSHTGRGDNSPLHF
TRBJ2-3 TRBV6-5 CASSFGGLHTDTQYF
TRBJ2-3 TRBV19 CASSIWGASTDTQYF
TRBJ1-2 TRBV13 CASSFAGQVYGYTF
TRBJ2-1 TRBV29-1 CSARTGVGEQFF
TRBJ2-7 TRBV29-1 CSGGQGIYEQYF
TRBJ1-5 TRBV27 CASSSDRYNQPQHF
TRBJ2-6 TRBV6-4 CASSGEGANVLTF
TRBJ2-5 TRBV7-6 CASSLAQVETQYF
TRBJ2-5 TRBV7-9 CASSSRTGGETQYF
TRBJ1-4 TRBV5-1 CASSQGTGNEKLFF
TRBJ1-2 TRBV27 CASTRTGGGDGYTF
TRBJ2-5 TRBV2 CASGRLQETQYF
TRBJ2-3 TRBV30 CAWSLGTFTDTQYF
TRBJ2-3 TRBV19 CASSRQASTDTQYF
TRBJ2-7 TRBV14 CASSQDGALGEQYF
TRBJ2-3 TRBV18 CASRGGDTQYF
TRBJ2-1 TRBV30 CAWSVRAGTGNNEQFF
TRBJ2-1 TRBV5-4 CASSLIGGGAYYNEQFF
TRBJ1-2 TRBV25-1 CASSEGREGYGYTF
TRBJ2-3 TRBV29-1 CSVGGGAADTQYF
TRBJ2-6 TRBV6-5 CASTGQGANVLTF
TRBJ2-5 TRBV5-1 CASILTGTGRETQYF
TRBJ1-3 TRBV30 CAWDSSGNTIYF
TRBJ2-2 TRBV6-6 CASSTADEGGELFF
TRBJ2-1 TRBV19 CASRSGTGINEQFF
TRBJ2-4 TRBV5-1 CASKLSSLAKNIQYF
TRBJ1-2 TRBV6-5 CASSFGTGGYTF
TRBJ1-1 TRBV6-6 CASRQTGSNTEAFF